The clone carrying this TCR beta chain occurred many times. As yet, its antigen is unknown. The source of the sample is a study of T-cell reconstitution after alpha-beta-depleted transplantation in children. Library preparation (for TCRbeta) was performed with unique molecular identifiers. A single record per CDR3 protein comes from TCRdb applying MiXCR to the PCR reads. The repertoire includes 200,000 to 250,000 distinct CDR3 sequences, around 7.8% of them detected once, and 6.3% sits in the top ten. Points from the study as a whole: Approximately two months post-transplant, alpha-beta T cells reportedly originated from several hundred expanded graft clones.

This CDR3 contains 14 residues. V gave up 7 bases and J gave up 0 bases, with 10 bases separating them. CDR1 and CDR2 (germline): MDHEN, SYDVKM. The clonotype was recovered from a male patient between 5 and 17 years old who had a stem cell transplant for acute lymphoblastic leukemia, so the T cells may come from the graft donor. The rearrangement joins TRBV28 to TRBJ1-3; D is unclear. Specimen: PBMCs, mostly from graft donor cells, collected 180 days after TCRalphabeta/CD19-depleted stem cell transplant. In DNA, the CDR3 is TGTGCCAGCATCTCTTGGGGCTCTGGAAACACCATATATTTT. Protein: CASISWGSGNTIYF.